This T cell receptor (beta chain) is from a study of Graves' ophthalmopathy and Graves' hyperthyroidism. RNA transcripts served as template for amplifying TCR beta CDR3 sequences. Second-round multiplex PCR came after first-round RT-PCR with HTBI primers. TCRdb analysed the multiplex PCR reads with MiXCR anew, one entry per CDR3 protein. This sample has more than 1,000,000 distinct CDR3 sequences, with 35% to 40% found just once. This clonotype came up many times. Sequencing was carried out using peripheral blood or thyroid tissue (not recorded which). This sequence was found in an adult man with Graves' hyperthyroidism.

Here the CDR3 reads CASRMTWGPRGNTEAFF. CDR3 nucleotides: TGTGCCAGCAGGATGACTTGGGGGCCAAGGGGGAACACTGAAGCTTTCTTT. V is TRBV12-3 or TRBV12-4 and J is TRBJ1-1, with a tentative D call TRBD1 (6 bases). This CDR3 spans 17 amino acids. The V end lost 6 bases, the J end lost 1 base, and 21 bases lay between the germline ends.